These 32 T cell receptor beta chains were sequenced from one sample in a study of regulatory dendritic cells for organ transplantation (dated by TCRdb to 2017 to 2019). No antigen is known for these receptors. Sorted T cell subsets were CFSE-labeled and co-cultured for roughly 5 days with allogeneic regulatory or mature dendritic cells at a 1:10 DC:T ratio. The library was made by the immunoSEQ multiplex PCR assay. TCRdb stores this immuneACCESS table with in-frame sequences only. Part of the clones is absent; in the studies checked, under half of the shortfall reflects unresolved V genes, and no reason is known for the rest. This sample lists approximately 12,000 clones; about four fifths were detected once. Around 0.99% of the sample belongs to the ten largest clones. Sequencing used naive CD8+ T cells from blood cultured with regulatory dendritic cells. The cell subset or site label, as the study defines it: CD45RA+ naive T cells. Receptors originate from a human donor in good health.

The V gene is TRBV18, the J gene TRBJ1-4; D call uncertain. V dropped 2 bases and J dropped 3 bases, with 13 bases sitting between them. The CDR3 spans 16 residues. Looked up from germline, CDR1 is KGHSH and CDR2 is LQKENI. The CDR3 here is CASSPSGSRPNEKLFF. The CDR3 DNA is TGTGCCAGCTCACCATCGGGTTCAAGACCTAATGAAAAACTGTTTTTT.

The chain couples TRBV5-8 to TRBJ2-3, with 7 bases identical to TRBD1. V was clipped by 3 bases and J by 9 bases; unmatched bases: 13. This CDR3 spans 15 amino acids. Germline V CDR1 and CDR2: SGHTS, YDEGEE. CDR3 residues: CASSSPGQLRVTQYF. CDR3 coding DNA: TGTGCCAGCAGCTCGCCGGGACAGCTGAGGGTCACGCAGTATTTT. The variable domain in full, completed from reference TRBV5-8 and TRBJ2-3, reads EAGVTQSPTHLIKTRGQQATLRCSPISGHTSVYWYQQALGLGLQFLLWYDEGEERNRGNFPPRFSGRQFPNYSSELNVNALELEDSALYLCASSSPGQLRVTQYFGPGTRLTVL.

This clone was counted a few times. The chain carries TRBV5-5 and TRBJ2-7; weak D call: TRBD2 (8 bases). This CDR3 comprises 11 residues. V was shortened by 10 bases and J by 6 bases, with 14 bases between the two germline ends. The germline CDR1 and CDR2 sequences are SGHKS and YYEKEE (reference sequence). The CDR3: CASGGGGEQYF. The CDR3 nucleotides read TGTGCCTCGGGAGGGGGCGGCGAGCAGTACTTC.

This chain joins TRBV6-6 and TRBJ1-1; TRBD1 might be the D (5 bases). CDR3 size: 16 residues. V gave up 7 bases and J gave up 1 base, with 19 bases separating them. CDR1 and CDR2 from the germline V gene are MNHNY and SVGAGI (reference sequence). CDR3 loop: CASKFGPGVPNTEAFF. DNA of the CDR3: TGTGCCAGCAAATTCGGACCGGGGGTACCGAACACTGAAGCTTTCTTT.

The rearrangement links TRBV13 to TRBJ2-7; TRBD2 aligns across 7 bases. The germline gives CDR1 PRHDT, CDR2 FYEKMQ (reference sequence). The CDR3 is 14 residues long. V was clipped by 5 bases and J by 1 base; unmatched bases: 5. The CDR3 here is CASSPQRGSYEQYF. The CDR3, as DNA: TGTGCCAGCAGCCCCCAGCGGGGTTCCTACGAGCAGTACTTC.

This clone was seen more than once but under ten times. The V and J genes are TRBV27 and TRBJ1-2; D not resolved. This CDR3 contains 14 residues. Germline V lookup: CDR1 MNHEY, CDR2 SMNVEV (reference sequence). V lost 2 bases and J lost 5, with 12 bases in between. The CDR3 nucleotides are TGTGCCAGCAGTTTAAAGCCGAGCACTTATGGCTACACCTTC. Encoded protein: CASSLKPSTYGYTF.

This sequence joins TRBV9 and TRBJ2-7, with TRBD1 identical over 8 bases. J lost 2 bases, V lost 7 bases, and 5 bases had no gene match. This CDR3 has 13 residues. Germline V gives CDR1 SGDLS, CDR2 YYNGEE. The CDR3 spells CASLWTGPYEQYF. The CDR3 bases are TGTGCCAGCCTATGGACAGGGCCCTACGAGCAGTACTTC. The full variable domain, its missing parts supplied by reference TRBV9 and TRBJ2-7, is DSGVTQTPKHLITATGQRVTLRCSPRSGDLSVYWYQQSLDQGLQFLIQYYNGEERAKGNILERFSAQQFPDLHSELNLSSLELGDSALYFCASLWTGPYEQYFGPGTRLTVT.

This clone was detected a few times. The V gene is TRBV5-5, the J gene TRBJ2-7; D remains unclear. This CDR3 region has 15 residues. Germline V gene data show CDR1 as SGHKS and CDR2 as YYEKEE (reference sequence). V was shortened by 0 bases and J by 3 bases, with 13 bases between the two germline ends. CDR3 sequence: CASSLVVNLVYEQYF. CDR3 bases: TGTGCCAGCAGCTTGGTCGTTAATCTTGTCTACGAGCAGTACTTC.

The rearrangement uses TRBV19 and TRBJ2-4; D is possibly TRBD2 (5 bases). From germline, CDR1 is LNHDA and CDR2 SQIVND (reference sequence). V lost 7 bases to trimming and J lost 7 bases, with 14 bases between them. This CDR3 region has 13 residues. CDR3 protein: CASTPVTGNIQYF. In DNA form, the CDR3 reads TGTGCCAGTACCCCAGTGACGGGGAACATTCAGTACTTC.

The J gene is TRBJ2-7, the V gene TRBV25-1; the match to TRBD1 covers 8 bases. Per the germline V gene, CDR1 is MGHDK and CDR2 is SYGVNS. The CDR3 spans 15 residues. The V and J ends lost 4 bases and 0 bases, in that order; junction bases with no gene match: 5. This chain's CDR3 is CASSGHRGSSYEQYF. The CDR3 nucleotides read TGTGCCAGCAGTGGGCACAGGGGGAGCTCCTACGAGCAGTACTTC.

This clone was recorded a few times. The rearrangement joins TRBV13 to TRBJ2-3; TRBD2 matches 13 bases. Germline CDR1 PRHDT, CDR2 FYEKMQ (reference sequence). CDR3 length: 18 residues. The V segment lost 6 bases and the J segment 0 bases; nucleotides outside the gene matches: 9. CDR3 protein: CASSPPPTSGGSTDTQYF. The CDR3 nucleotides read TGTGCCAGCAGTCCTCCCCCGACTAGCGGGGGGAGCACAGATACGCAGTATTTT. Looking up the rest from reference TRBV13 and TRBJ2-3 gives the full variable domain: AAGVIQSPRHLIKEKRETATLKCYPIPRHDTVYWYQQGPGQDPQFLISFYEKMQSDKGSIPDRFSAQQFSDYHSELNMSSLELGDSALYFCASSPPPTSGGSTDTQYFGPGTRLTVL.

V gene TRBV10-1 combines with J gene TRBJ1-4; possible D gene TRBD1, 6 bases. V was pared by 8 bases and J by 6 bases, with 22 bases between. CDR3 length: 16 amino acids. CDR1 and CDR2 (germline): WNHNN, SYGVQD (reference sequence). In DNA form, the CDR3 reads TGCGCCAGCGAGAGTATTTACAGGGAGAGGGATGAAAAACTGTTTTTT. Translation: CASESIYRERDEKLFF.

This chain connects TRBV27 to TRBJ1-6; unclear D gene. Germline CDR1 and CDR2: MNHEY and SMNVEV (reference sequence). There are 16 residues in the CDR3. Trimming removed 2 bases at V and 8 bases at J, with 16 bases between. Written as DNA, the CDR3 is TGTGCCAGCAGTTTAACGCTGAACCTATTCGATTCACCCCTCCACTTT. Protein: CASSLTLNLFDSPLHF.

The chain uses TRBV6-5 and TRBJ2-7; 11 nucleotides line up with TRBD1. The CDR3 runs to 15 residues. Losses at the gene ends were 6 bases for V and 5 bases for J; bases not matched to a gene: 9. Germline CDR1 reads MNHEY; CDR2 reads SVGAGI. The DNA of the CDR3 is TGTGCCAGCAGCCTTAGCCGGACAGGGGGCCACGAGCAGTACTTC. Encoded protein: CASSLSRTGGHEQYF.

The J gene is TRBJ1-6, the V gene TRBV9; possibly TRBD1 for D (6 bases). V was shortened by 4 bases and J by 13 bases, with 18 bases between the two germline ends. The germline V gene encodes CDR1 SGDLS and CDR2 YYNGEE. The CDR3 consists of 14 residues. The CDR3 protein is CASSKEGEGWPLHF. The CDR3, as DNA: TGTGCCAGCAGCAAAGAGGGGGAGGGGTGGCCCCTCCACTTT.

The V call is TRBV18, the J call TRBJ2-7; TRBD2 matches at 10 bases. The germline CDR1 and CDR2 sequences are KGHSH and LQKENI. This CDR3 contains 17 residues. V lost 3 bases, J lost 3 bases, and 11 bases stayed unmatched. The CDR3, as DNA: TGTGCCAGCTCACCCCCTACTTCTAGCGGGGGCCTCTACGAGCAGTACTTC. Translated: CASSPPTSSGGLYEQYF.

The rearrangement joins TRBV7-2 to TRBJ2-3, with D possibly TRBD2 on 6 matching bases. Trimming shortened V by 1 base and J by 0 bases, and 11 bases separated the two germline ends. This CDR3 comprises 16 residues. Germline V gives CDR1 SGHTA, CDR2 FQGNSA. In DNA form, the CDR3 reads TGTGCCAGCAGCTTAGTCGGGGGAGCTAGCACAGATACGCAGTATTTT. Its translation is CASSLVGGASTDTQYF. Using reference TRBV7-2 and TRBJ2-3 for the parts outside the CDR3, the full variable domain is GAGVSQSPSNKVTEKGKDVELRCDPISGHTALYWYRQSLGQGLEFLIYFQGNSAPDKSGLPSDRFSAERTGGSVSTLTIQRTQQEDSAVYLCASSLVGGASTDTQYFGPGTRLTVL.

V and J are TRBV5-6 and TRBJ1-1; D possibly corresponds to TRBD1 (5 bases). The CDR3 loop spans 12 amino acids. V lost 4 bases, J lost 7 bases, and 11 bases lay in between. Per the germline V gene, CDR1 is SGHDT and CDR2 is YYEEEE. CDR3 in DNA: TGTGCCAGCAGCCCGTCCCAGGGTGAAGCTTTCTTT. This sequence encodes CASSPSQGEAFF.

V and J are TRBV6-1 and TRBJ2-7, with 11 bases matching TRBD1. Germline CDR1 MNHNS, CDR2 SASEGT. The trim removed 7 bases at V and 4 bases at J, leaving 6 bases unmatched. The CDR3 totals 14 residues. For the CDR3, the DNA is TGTGCCAGCAAATTCGGACAGGGGGCATACGAGCAGTACTTC. Amino acids: CASKFGQGAYEQYF.

There are a few counts of this clone. J is TRBJ1-6 and V is TRBV9; D gene uncertain. Looked up from germline, CDR1 is SGDLS and CDR2 is YYNGEE. V was clipped by 4 bases and J by 6 bases, with 14 bases between them. The CDR3 spans 15 residues. This CDR3 is CASSPSGAANSPLHF. The CDR3 DNA follows: TGTGCCAGCAGCCCCTCCGGCGCGGCTAATTCACCCCTCCACTTT.

The CDR3 DNA reads as TGTGCCAGCAGCTTGCCCGGGACAGGGAATATGGATGAGCAGTTCTTC. This translates into CASSLPGTGNMDEQFF. This rearrangement joins TRBV5-5 to TRBJ2-1, with 9 positions matching TRBD1. J gave up 8 bases and V 1 base, and 10 bases lay outside the gene matches. This CDR3 has 16 residues. CDR1 is SGHKS, CDR2 YYEKEE, per germline (reference sequence).

The chain is built from TRBV6-5 and TRBJ2-5; 8 bases match TRBD1. There are 15 residues in the CDR3. The V gene's germline CDR1 is MNHEY and CDR2 SVGAGI. The trim removed 5 bases at V and 5 bases at J, leaving 10 bases unmatched. The CDR3 nucleotides read TGTGCCAGCAGTAATCCCCAGACAGGGGTCGAGACCCAGTACTTC. Translating gives CASSNPQTGVETQYF.

This chain joins TRBV27 and TRBJ2-7, with 9 nucleotides matching TRBD1. CDR1 and CDR2 (germline): MNHEY, SMNVEV (reference sequence). The CDR3 is made up of 15 amino acids. The V gene end was trimmed by 3 bases and the J gene end by 2 bases; junction bases not matched to a gene: 5. Here the CDR3 DNA reads TGTGCCAGCAGTTTGATACAGGGGGCTACCTACGAGCAGTACTTC. Translation gives CASSLIQGATYEQYF.

V and J are TRBV7-6 and TRBJ2-7; D is unclear. In germline, CDR1 is SGHVS, CDR2 FNYEAQ. The CDR3 extends over 14 amino acids. Deletions cut 5 bases from V and 1 base from J, with 12 bases between. This chain's CDR3 is CASSLVAESYEQYF. DNA of the CDR3: TGTGCCAGCAGCCTGGTTGCGGAATCCTACGAGCAGTACTTC.

The J gene is TRBJ1-1, the V gene TRBV6-5; no firm D call. Trimming took 2 bases from V and 4 from J, leaving 14 bases between them. Per germline, CDR1 MNHEY and CDR2 SVGAGI. This CDR3 comprises 15 residues. CDR3 region: CASSYAVEGTTEAFF. The CDR3 DNA reads TGTGCCAGCAGTTACGCTGTCGAGGGTACCACTGAAGCTTTCTTT.

The chain has TRBV4-3 and TRBJ1-3, with TRBD1 matching 7 bases. This CDR3 is built from 17 residues. V lost 0 bases to trimming and J lost 4 bases; unmatched junction nucleotides: 9. Germline values: CDR1 LGHNA, CDR2 YSLEER. The CDR3 bases are TGCGCCAGCAGCCAAGATCTAGGGGGCGCATCGGGAAACACCATATATTTT. Translated, it gives CASSQDLGGASGNTIYF.

V and J are TRBV29-1 and TRBJ2-7, with D unresolved. Germline values: CDR1 SQVTM, CDR2 ANQGSEA. V shed 5 bases and J shed 4 bases, with 9 bases lying between them. There are 11 residues in the CDR3. CDR3 coding DNA: TGCAGCGTTCGACACCCATACGAGCAGTACTTC. This sequence encodes CSVRHPYEQYF.

The rearrangement links TRBV2 to TRBJ2-3; 14 bases are shared with TRBD2. CDR3 length equals 20 residues. V was pared by 6 bases and J by 0 bases, with 14 bases of the junction left unmatched. CDR1 and CDR2 from the germline V gene are SNHLY and FYNNEI. CDR3 sequence (DNA): TGTGCCAGCAGAGGGACCGCTGGACTAGCGGGGGGCTCTAGCACAGATACGCAGTATTTT. Translated, it gives CASRGTAGLAGGSSTDTQYF.

The chain uses TRBV19 and TRBJ1-2; weak D call: TRBD1 (6 bases). Germline CDR1 is LNHDA and CDR2 is SQIVND (reference sequence). This CDR3 has 15 amino acids. Trimming cost V 6 bases and J 3 bases, with 17 bases left between them. Written as DNA, the CDR3 is TGTGCCAGTAGCCCCCTCTCCGACAGGTACTATGGCTACACCTTC. This sequence encodes CASSPLSDRYYGYTF.

This clone was seen a few times. This chain connects TRBV10-3 to TRBJ1-5; D perhaps matches TRBD1 (6 bases). CDR1 and CDR2 (germline): ENHRY, SYGVKD. V was pared by 6 bases and J by 7 bases, with 16 bases between. The CDR3 has 14 amino acids. The CDR3 is CAISDLDSQQPQHF. The CDR3 DNA reads TGTGCCATCAGCGATTTGGACAGTCAACAGCCCCAGCATTTT.

The chain couples TRBV4-3 to TRBJ1-1; 8 bases line up with TRBD1. V lost 1 base, J lost 4 bases, and 2 bases stayed unmatched. Germline values: CDR1 LGHNA, CDR2 YSLEER. The CDR3 consists of 14 residues. The CDR3 DNA is TGCGCCAGCAGCCAAGCAGGGGGCGTCACTGAAGCTTTCTTT. Protein product: CASSQAGGVTEAFF.

This clone was observed a handful of times. The chain uses TRBV7-9 and TRBJ1-6; D ambiguous. In germline, CDR1 is SEHNR, CDR2 FQNEAQ (reference sequence). The CDR3 spans 17 residues. Trimming cost V 5 bases and J 7 bases, with 21 bases left between them. The CDR3 loop reads CASSPVFGEEVNSPLHF. CDR3 nucleotides: TGTGCCAGCAGCCCTGTGTTTGGGGAGGAAGTCAATTCACCCCTCCACTTT.